This T cell receptor (beta chain) was recovered during a study of shared clonotypes between healthy human individuals. TCRdb's copy holds only in-frame clones and misses some; the assay was immunoSEQ multiplex PCR. The sample holds millions of clones, roughly 94% seen once. Trimming cost V 5 bases and J 4 bases; bases outside gene matches: 7. This CDR3 is built from 15 residues. Germline values: CDR1 SEHNR, CDR2 FQNEAQ (reference sequence). CD45RO-negative, CCR7-selected cells formed the naive CD8 fraction, which excluded terminally differentiated effector memory CD45RA+ cells. The sequenced sample was naive CD8+ T cells sorted from blood. This sequence originates from a young man in good health. V and J are TRBV7-9 and TRBJ2-1, with 8 bases that match TRBD2. CDR3 loop: CASSRKTSAYNEQFF. For the CDR3, the DNA is TGTGCCAGCAGCCGGAAGACTAGCGCGTACAATGAGCAGTTCTTC.